This T cell receptor (beta chain) was observed in a study of T cells in Graves' hyperthyroidism and ophthalmopathy. The CDR3 is 18 amino acids. The trim removed 1 base at V and 7 bases at J, leaving 12 bases unmatched. Germline V gene data show CDR1 as MDHEN and CDR2 as SYDVKM. Ophthalmopathy in the patients scored at least 3 on Clinical Activity Score and at least 4 on NOSPECS grade, lasting under 3 months. Amplification yielded TCR beta CDR3 regions, with RNA transcripts as the source. During a first-round RT-PCR of the TCR CDR3, the HTBI primer set was used. TCRdb called the multiplex PCR reads again in MiXCR, with one record for every CDR3 protein. This table has 200,000 to 300,000 distinct CDR3 sequences, over 15% appearing once.

The sequence was collected from a woman aged 18-29 years with Graves' ophthalmopathy. The chain couples TRBV28 to TRBJ1-5; 11 nucleotides align to TRBD1. The sequenced sample was blood. The CDR3: CASSLSQGTGGSRQPQHF. The CDR3 nucleotides read TGTGCCAGCAGTTTATCTCAAGGGACAGGGGGAAGTCGGCAGCCCCAGCATTTT.